This T cell receptor (beta chain) was identified in a study of vaccination effects on CD4 cells after COVID-19 (dated by TCRdb to the early 2020s). About the investigation overall: In the ViraFEST assay, PBMC were stimulated with viral peptide pools, and TCR sequencing was then used to find antigen-specific CD4+ T cell clonotypes based on their expansion. Participants received two doses of either the BNT162b2 or the mRNA-1273 mRNA SARS-CoV-2 vaccine. Each well held roughly 2 million PBMC cultured in IMDM containing roughly 5% human AB serum, 9 to 10 IU/ml IL-2 and gentamicin, along with about 9.5 ug/ml peptides. In both COVID-19 convalescent patients and infection-naive vaccine recipients, the study compared SARS-CoV-2 spike-specific CD4+ TCR repertoires from before mRNA vaccination with those from after it. A total of 10 COVID-19 convalescent patients and a few SARS-CoV-2-naive healthy vaccine recipients were included in the full study. In the study, cultures from other donors were sequenced using the Oncomine TCR Beta short-read assay on an Illumina iSeq 100. The research as a whole found: Limitations of the study were the small number of convalescent patients and the absence of early post-infection timepoints. Among healthy vaccine recipients, nearly all vaccine-induced clones were SARS-CoV-2 mono-reactive, and only 1 of 255 was cross-reactive with common cold coronaviruses. Both infection-induced and vaccine-induced clones contracted markedly at late post-vaccination timepoints, which is consistent with waning T cell responses.

From its cysteine to its phenylalanine, the CDR3 spans 14 amino acids. The retained sequence is limited to the CDR3, 42 bases, with the frame set at the first base. V is cut by 2 bases and J by 10 bases, and the space between the germline ends is 17 bases. CDR1 LGHDT and CDR2 YNNKEL were looked up in the germline V gene (reference sequence). Remarks on this clone: The clone's antigen remains unknown. One base away there is no much larger clone; base qualities are not given.

Library preparation employed the immunoSEQ multiplex PCR assay. DNA from the cultured, isolated CD4+ T cells was subjected to TCR beta CDR3 sequencing. The published analysis was carried out like this. The analysis removed non-productive TCR sequences, trimmed reads to the CDR3 region, and retained only CDR3s that were 7 or more amino acids long. Antigen-specific clonotypes were identified with the MANAFEST web app by comparing expansion in peptide wells against reference cultures. For clones to be considered positive, expansion at FDR<0.05 versus reference and all other wells, an odds ratio above 5, and a frequency above 0.1% in two replicate wells were required. A clonotype was defined as cross-reactive if the clonotype was significantly expanded both in SARS-CoV-2 spike wells and in at least one common cold coronavirus spike condition. CDR3 similarity was assessed by Levenshtein distance using the stringdist R package, and unrooted trees were constructed with ape in R 3.6.1. TCRdb re-hosts the immuneACCESS table, in-frame sequences only. Its copies lack some clones; in the studies checked, an unresolved V gene accounts for under half of them, and the cause for the rest is not known. Clone size and the V and J calls come from that table; the DNA yielded D and trimming. The sample records tens of thousands of clones, about 70% of which are singletons. Around 4.4% of the sample is held by the ten biggest clonotypes.

After approximately 11 days of culture, CD4+ T cells were isolated with the EasySep CD4+ T cell isolation kit. Healthy vaccine recipients had no prior SARS-CoV-2 infection, confirmed by negative nucleocapsid antibodies before and after vaccination. Half of the culture medium was replaced with fresh IL-2-containing medium on days 3 and 7. Unless noted otherwise, every peptide stimulation condition was cultured in triplicate wells. Using Ficoll-Paque Plus gradient centrifugation, PBMC were separated from whole blood and then either used fresh or cryopreserved at -140C. Genomic DNA was extracted from cultured CD4+ T cells with the QIAamp micro DNA kit.

The chain employs TRBV3-1 (or the pseudogene TRBV3-2) and TRBJ1-1, with TRBD1 tentatively as D gene (6 bases match). The sequence came from a human donor who received a COVID-19 vaccine. This sample comprised CD4+ T cells from PBMCs cultured without peptide, obtained before COVID-19 vaccination. The sequenced DNA: TGTGCCAGCAGCCAACTCTTACAGGGTAGAGGAGCTTTCTTT. It is translated as CASSQLLQGRGAFF.